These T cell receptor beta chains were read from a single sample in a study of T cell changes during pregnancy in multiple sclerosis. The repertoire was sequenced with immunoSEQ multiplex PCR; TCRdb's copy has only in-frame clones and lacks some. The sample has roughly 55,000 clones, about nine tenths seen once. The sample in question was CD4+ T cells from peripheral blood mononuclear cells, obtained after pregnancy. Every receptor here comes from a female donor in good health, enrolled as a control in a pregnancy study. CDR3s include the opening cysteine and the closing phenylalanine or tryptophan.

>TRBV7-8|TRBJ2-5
CASSHQAGVFQETQYF
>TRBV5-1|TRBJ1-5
CASSFQGAAGQPQHF
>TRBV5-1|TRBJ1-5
CASSLVAGNQPQHF
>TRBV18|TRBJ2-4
CASSPLTSGGPENIQYF
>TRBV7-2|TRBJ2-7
CASSPTWDRAYEQYF
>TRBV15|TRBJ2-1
CATSRDIRGNEQFF
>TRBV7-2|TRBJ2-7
CASSLGGGSYEQYF
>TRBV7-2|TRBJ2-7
CASSVNSFYEQYF
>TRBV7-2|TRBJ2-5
CASSRGLAGQETQYF
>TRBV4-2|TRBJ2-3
CASSPTGRMGDTQYF